This T cell receptor beta chain was observed in a study of OX40 agonist ivuxolimab in advanced cancers. The wider study: Three patients had partial responses: one hepatocellular carcinoma, two cutaneous melanoma. Points from the study as a whole: At 0.1 to 3.0 mg/kg, clonal expansion of CD4+ and CD8+ blood T cells had occurred by week 6.

Notes on this clone: The target antigen is unknown. A read error may produce the germline difference seen at one junction end.

Patients were ruled out by autoimmune disease history or systemic immunosuppression. Profiling relied on immunoSEQ multiplex PCR, and the TCRdb table lists in-frame clones only, not all of them. The table has 35,000 to 45,000 clones, about 88% seen once; the top ten hold around 19%. This CDR3 spans 14 amino acids. CDR1 and CDR2 from the germline V gene are WSHSY and SAAADI. The chain is built from TRBV10-2 and TRBJ1-2, with 9 positions matching TRBD1. The material sequenced was CD4+ or CD8+ T cells sorted from blood, taken in a trial of the OX40 agonist ivuxolimab. This clonotype was obtained from an adult with an advanced solid tumor such as melanoma, head and neck, liver or kidney cancer. CDR3 sequence (DNA): TGTGCCATCATTGGGACAGGGAAAGACTATGGCTACACCTTC. Amino acids: CAIIGTGKDYGYTF.